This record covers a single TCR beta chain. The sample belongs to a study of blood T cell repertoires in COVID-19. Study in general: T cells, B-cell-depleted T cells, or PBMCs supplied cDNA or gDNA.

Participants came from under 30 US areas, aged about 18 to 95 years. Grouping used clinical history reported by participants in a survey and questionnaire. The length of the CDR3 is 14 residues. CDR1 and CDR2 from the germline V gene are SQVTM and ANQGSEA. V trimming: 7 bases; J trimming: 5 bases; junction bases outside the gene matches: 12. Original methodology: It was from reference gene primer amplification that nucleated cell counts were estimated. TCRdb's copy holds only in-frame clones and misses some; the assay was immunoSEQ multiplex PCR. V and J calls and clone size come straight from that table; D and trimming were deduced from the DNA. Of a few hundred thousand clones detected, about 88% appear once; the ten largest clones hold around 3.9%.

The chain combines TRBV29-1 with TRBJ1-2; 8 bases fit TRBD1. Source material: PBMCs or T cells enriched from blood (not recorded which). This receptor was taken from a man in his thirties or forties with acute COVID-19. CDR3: CSASGDRWGYGYTF. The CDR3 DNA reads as TGCAGCGCCTCCGGGGACAGGTGGGGGTATGGCTACACCTTC.